This is a list of T cell receptor beta chains from one sample in a study of PD-1 blockade in mismatch repair-deficient tumors. Method: immunoSEQ multiplex PCR; TCRdb's copy keeps in-frame clones and lacks some. The table lists about 40,000 clones, 85% of them singletons. The sequencing used peripheral blood, collected around 76 weeks after starting pembrolizumab. These TCRs come from an adult with mismatch repair-deficient cancer. The CDR3 runs from the conserved cysteine through the conserved F or W. D genes are given only for firm matches. Clone size, where shown, is once, few, many, or a class for clones that have expanded.

D gene | J gene | V gene | clone size | CDR3 protein | CDR3 DNA
. | TRBJ1-5 | TRBV19 | . | CASKKQGSNQPQHF | TGTGCCAGTAAAAAACAGGGTAGCAATCAGCCCCAGCATTTT
TRBD2 | TRBJ2-1 | TRBV2 | . | CASSELAGYNEQFF | TGTGCCAGCAGTGAGCTAGCGGGATACAATGAGCAGTTCTTC
. | TRBJ2-5 | TRBV6-5 | . | CASGRVQETQYF | TGTGCCAGCGGCCGGGTCCAAGAGACCCAGTACTTC
TRBD1 | TRBJ2-2 | TRBV5-4 | . | CASRRDSPNTGELFF | TGTGCCAGCAGACGGGACAGCCCGAACACCGGGGAGCTGTTTTTT
. | TRBJ2-2 | TRBV5-4 | once | CASSTSGKFVPGELFF | TGTGCCAGCAGCACCTCCGGGAAGTTCGTCCCCGGGGAGCTGTTTTTT
. | TRBJ1-1 | TRBV19 | . | CASSNTGNTEAFF | TGTGCCAGTAGTAACACGGGGAACACTGAAGCTTTCTTT
. | TRBJ2-2 | TRBV5-1 | . | CASSDPTGGQGYTGELFF | TGCGCCAGCAGCGACCCTACCGGGGGGCAGGGGTACACCGGGGAGCTGTTTTTT
. | TRBJ2-3 | TRBV2 | few | CASSENTDTQYF | TGTGCCAGCAGTGAGAACACAGATACGCAGTATTTT
TRBD1 | TRBJ1-2 | TRBV6-5 | . | CASQPTGENGYTF | TGTGCCTCTCAACCAACAGGGGAGAATGGCTACACCTTC
. | TRBJ2-7 | TRBV5-4 | . | CASSSYREDYEQYF | TGTGCCAGCAGCTCCTACAGGGAAGACTACGAGCAGTACTTC